Sequencing of this TCR beta chain was carried out in a study of shared clonotypes between healthy human individuals. Whole-study findings and limits: Rarefaction exposed incomplete sorted-subset sequencing despite large depth. Researchers found naive subsets generally carried larger estimated richness than memory subsets.

V dropped 0 bases and J dropped 3; count of bases not matched to a gene: 4. Germline V lookup: CDR1 MGHRA, CDR2 YSYEKL. The CDR3 covers 16 residues. Cells designated naive CD8 were CD45RO-negative and were positively selected for CCR7, with terminally differentiated effector memory CD45RA+ cells excluded. Running of the assay took place at deep level. Repertoires were generated with immunoSEQ multiplex PCR, while TCRdb's copy carries only in-frame clones and drops some. The sample yields roughly 2.1 million clones, about 92% seen once. In regard to this clone: Its antigen is not identified.

The chain links TRBV4-1 to TRBJ2-1; 8 nucleotides match TRBD1. Material for sequencing was naive CD8+ T cells from PBMCs. The TCR originated in a man between 18 and 29 years old in good health. Some clones in this sample may be carry-over from other donors' samples. The CDR3 loop is CASSQDWDRYYNEQFF. Written as DNA, the CDR3 is TGCGCCAGCAGCCAAGATTGGGACAGGTACTACAATGAGCAGTTCTTC.